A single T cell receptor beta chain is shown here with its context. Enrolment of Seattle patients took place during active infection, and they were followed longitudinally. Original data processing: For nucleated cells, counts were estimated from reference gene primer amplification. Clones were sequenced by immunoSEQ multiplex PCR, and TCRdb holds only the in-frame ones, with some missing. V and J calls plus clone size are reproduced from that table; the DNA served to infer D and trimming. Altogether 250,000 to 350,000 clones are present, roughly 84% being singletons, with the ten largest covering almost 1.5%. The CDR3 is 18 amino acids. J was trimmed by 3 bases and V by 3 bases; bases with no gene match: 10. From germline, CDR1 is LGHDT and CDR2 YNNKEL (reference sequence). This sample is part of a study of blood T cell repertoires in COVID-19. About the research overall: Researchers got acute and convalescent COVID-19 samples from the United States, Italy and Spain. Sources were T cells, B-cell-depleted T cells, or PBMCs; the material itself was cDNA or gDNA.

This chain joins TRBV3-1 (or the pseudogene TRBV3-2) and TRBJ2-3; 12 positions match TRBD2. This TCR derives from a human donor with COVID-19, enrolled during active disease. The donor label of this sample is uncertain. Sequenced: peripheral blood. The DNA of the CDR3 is TGTGCCAGCAGCCACCGAATGACTAGCGGGAGTTGGACAGATACGCAGTATTTT. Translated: CASSHRMTSGSWTDTQYF.